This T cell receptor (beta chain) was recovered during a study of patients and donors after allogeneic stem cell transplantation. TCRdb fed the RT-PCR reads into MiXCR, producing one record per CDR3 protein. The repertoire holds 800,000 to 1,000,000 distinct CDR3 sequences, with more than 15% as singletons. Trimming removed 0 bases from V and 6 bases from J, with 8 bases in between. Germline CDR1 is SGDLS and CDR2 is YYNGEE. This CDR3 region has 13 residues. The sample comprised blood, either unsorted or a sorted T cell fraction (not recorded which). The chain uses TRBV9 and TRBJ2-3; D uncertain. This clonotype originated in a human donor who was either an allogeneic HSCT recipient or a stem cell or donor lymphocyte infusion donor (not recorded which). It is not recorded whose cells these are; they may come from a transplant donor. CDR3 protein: CASSVDQPDTQYF. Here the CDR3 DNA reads TGTGCCAGCAGCGTAGATCAACCTGATACGCAGTATTTT. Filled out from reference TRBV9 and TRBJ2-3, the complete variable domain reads DSGVTQTPKHLITATGQRVTLRCSPRSGDLSVYWYQQSLDQGLQFLIQYYNGEERAKGNILERFSAQQFPDLHSELNLSSLELGDSALYFCASSVDQPDTQYFGPGTRLTVL.